Below are 12 T cell receptor beta chains sequenced from a single sample in a study of control samples from healthy donors and cancer patients. Clones were sequenced by immunoSEQ multiplex PCR, and TCRdb holds only the in-frame ones, with some missing. The profile shows tens of thousands of clones, 91% of them singletons. The specimen sequenced was PBMCs. The receptor source for this set is a man aged 45 to 65 with lung cancer.

The chain couples TRBV7-2 to TRBJ1-6, with D tentatively TRBD1 (6 bases). The CDR3 spans 15 residues. Germline loops: CDR1 SGHTA, CDR2 FQGNSA. Deletions cut 1 base from V and 8 bases from J, with 12 bases between. CDR3 protein: CASSLGGTGYSPLHF. DNA of the CDR3: TGTGCCAGCAGCTTAGGAGGTACAGGGTATTCACCCCTCCACTTT.

This chain joins TRBV5-1 and TRBJ1-1; D unclear. The germline V gene has CDR1 SGHRS and CDR2 YFSETQ. With 7 bases removed from V and 7 bases from J, the gap between germline ends came to 17 bases. This CDR3 region has 13 residues. CDR3 amino acids: CASLPPIEREAFF. CDR3 bases: TGCGCCAGCTTGCCTCCCATTGAACGTGAAGCTTTCTTT. Full variable domain (outside the CDR3, taken from reference TRBV5-1 and TRBJ1-1): KAGVTQTPRYLIKTRGQQVTLSCSPISGHRSVSWYQQTPGQGLQFLFEYFSETQRNKGNFPGRFSGRQFSNSRSEMNVSTLELGDSALYLCASLPPIEREAFFGQGTRLTVV.

This clone has just a few counts. This chain connects TRBV11-1 to TRBJ2-1; 8 positions agree with TRBD2. V lost 5 bases and J lost 8; bases outside the gene matches: 5. Germline assignment: CDR1 SGHAT and CDR2 FQDESV (reference sequence). This CDR3 spans 13 amino acids. CDR3 nucleotide sequence: TGTGCCAGCAGCCCGGGGGGGTGGGATGAGCAGTTCTTC. Translated: CASSPGGWDEQFF.

The gene calls are TRBV5-6 and TRBJ1-5, with D perhaps TRBD1 (6 bases). The CDR3 contains 17 residues. The ends were cut back, 4 bases at V and 7 bases at J, with 24 bases in the middle. Germline V gene sequence: CDR1 SGHDT, CDR2 YYEEEE. The CDR3 reads CASSLQGLTGENQPQHF. The DNA for the CDR3 is TGTGCCAGCAGCCTGCAGGGGCTTACGGGAGAAAACCAGCCCCAGCATTTT. Full variable domain (outside the CDR3, taken from reference TRBV5-6 and TRBJ1-5): DAGVTQSPTHLIKTRGQQVTLRCSPKSGHDTVSWYQQALGQGPQFIFQYYEEEERQRGNFPDRFSGHQFPNYSSELNVNALLLGDSALYLCASSLQGLTGENQPQHFGDGTRLSIL.

V and J are TRBV2 and TRBJ1-1; D is uncertain. Per germline, CDR1 SNHLY and CDR2 FYNNEI. Between the trimmed V and J ends, which lost 4 bases and 0 bases, there was a span of 6 bases. The CDR3 totals 13 residues. For the CDR3, the DNA is TGTGCCAGCAGTGTTGATATGAACACTGAAGCTTTCTTT. Translating it yields CASSVDMNTEAFF.

The J gene is TRBJ2-6, the V gene TRBV7-6; D not resolved. This CDR3 is 14 amino acids long. V shed 5 bases and J shed 0 bases, with 5 bases lying between them. Germline V CDR1 and CDR2: SGHVS, FNYEAQ. In DNA, the CDR3 is TGTGCCAGCAGCCAGAACTCTGGGGCCAACGTCCTGACTTTC. Its translation is CASSQNSGANVLTF.

The chain links TRBV11-2 to TRBJ2-1, with D unresolved. The CDR3 runs 12 residues. Trimming removed 5 bases from V and 5 bases from J, with 7 bases in between. Germline CDR1 SGHAT, CDR2 FQNNGV. For the CDR3, the DNA is TGTGCCAGCAGCCCCTTAAACAATGAGCAGTTCTTC. Its translation: CASSPLNNEQFF.

The chain joins TRBV3-1 (or the pseudogene TRBV3-2) to TRBJ2-1; unclear D gene. Germline V gene data show CDR1 as LGHDT and CDR2 as YNNKEL (reference sequence). The V end lost 1 base, the J end lost 5 bases, and 12 bases lay between the germline ends. This CDR3 has 15 amino acids. For the CDR3, the DNA is TGTGCCAGCAGCCAAGGAGAGAACTTCCACAATGAGCAGTTCTTC. Protein: CASSQGENFHNEQFF.

The V call is TRBV19, the J call TRBJ1-6, with TRBD1 matching 8 bases. V lost 4 bases, J lost 7 bases, and 0 bases stayed unmatched. The CDR3 has 13 amino acids. Per the germline V gene, CDR1 is LNHDA and CDR2 is SQIVND (reference sequence). CDR3: CASSRDRNSPLHF. CDR3 in DNA: TGTGCCAGTAGTAGGGACAGGAATTCACCCCTCCACTTT.

This chain links TRBV12-5 with TRBJ1-4, with a possible D match to TRBD1 (5 bases). The germline V gene encodes CDR1 LGHNT and CDR2 FRNRAP. The CDR3 has 15 amino acids. The V and J ends lost 3 bases and 5 bases respectively, with 13 bases between them. DNA for the CDR3: TGTGCTAGTGGTTTATCAGGGAAGGCGAATGAAAAACTGTTTTTT. Its protein product is CASGLSGKANEKLFF.

The chain has TRBV5-1 and TRBJ2-7; D might be TRBD1 or TRBD2, each matching 6 bases. The CDR3 spans 15 residues. V was clipped by 6 bases and J by 0 bases, with 16 bases between them. The V gene's germline CDR1 is SGHRS and CDR2 YFSETQ. The CDR3 here is CASTLGGSLSYEQYF. CDR3 DNA: TGCGCCAGCACCTTAGGGGGGAGTCTCTCCTACGAGCAGTACTTC.

J is TRBJ2-3 and V is TRBV19; D not resolved. The CDR3 is 14 amino acids. Germline CDR1 is LNHDA and CDR2 is SQIVND (reference sequence). V gave up 3 bases and J gave up 2 bases, with 9 bases separating them. CDR3 coding DNA: TGTGCCAGTAGTATCGGCCAGCACACAGATACGCAGTATTTT. Encoded protein: CASSIGQHTDTQYF.